This T cell receptor beta chain was documented in a study of control samples from healthy donors and cancer patients. Germline CDR1 and CDR2: SGHTS and YDEGEE. CDR3 length: 13 amino acids. The V end was cut by 2 bases, the J end by 1 base, with 6 bases between. Profiled with immunoSEQ multiplex PCR; TCRdb holds only in-frame clones, not every one. The sample has about 7,400 clones; approximately 86% are singletons. This clone was counted a few times. The sample consisted of PBMCs. The clonotype was recovered from a man between 65 and 85 years old with lung cancer. The V call is TRBV5-8, the J call TRBJ1-1; D is unclear. The CDR3 DNA is TGTGCCAGCAGCTTTAGTGGGAACACTGAAGCTTTCTTT. Translating gives CASSFSGNTEAFF.